The 20 T cell receptor beta chains presented below share a single source sample, sequenced in a study of control samples from healthy donors and cancer patients. Only in-frame clones appear in the TCRdb table, and some are missing; sequencing was by immunoSEQ multiplex PCR. The table shows around 250,000 clones, with about 80% occurring only once. Sequenced input: PBMCs. These TCRs come from an older woman with lung cancer.

The V gene is TRBV19, the J gene TRBJ2-1, with 8 nucleotides matching TRBD2. V was pared by 0 bases and J by 4 bases, with 5 bases of the junction left unmatched. From germline, CDR1 is LNHDA and CDR2 SQIVND (reference sequence). The CDR3 covers 16 residues. This CDR3 reads CASSIEAGGRYNEQFF. In DNA form, the CDR3 reads TGTGCCAGTAGTATAGAGGCGGGAGGAAGGTACAATGAGCAGTTCTTC.

V and J are TRBV3-1 (or the pseudogene TRBV3-2) and TRBJ2-7, with 10 bases matching TRBD2. There are 15 residues in the CDR3. CDR1 is LGHDT and CDR2 is YNNKEL in the germline V gene (reference sequence). V lost 6 bases and J lost 0; bases outside the gene matches: 5. The CDR3 DNA reads TGTGCCAGCAGTCCGACTAGCGGGCCCTCCTACGAGCAGTACTTC. Its protein product is CASSPTSGPSYEQYF.

The V and J genes are TRBV2 and TRBJ1-5; weak D call: TRBD1 (5 bases). The CDR3 is 14 amino acids. Trimming cost V 5 bases and J 4 bases, with 12 bases left between them. CDR1 and CDR2 from the germline V gene are SNHLY and FYNNEI. CDR3 loop: CASSQTATNQPQHF. CDR3 DNA: TGTGCCAGCAGTCAGACAGCGACAAATCAGCCCCAGCATTTT. Complete variable domain (other parts from reference TRBV2 and TRBJ1-5): EPEVTQTPSHQVTQMGQEVILRCVPISNHLYFYWYRQILGQKVEFLVSFYNNEISEKSEIFDDQFSVERPDGSNFTLKIRSTKLEDSAMYFCASSQTATNQPQHFGDGTRLSIL.

This clone was counted between two and nine times. This chain connects TRBV10-2 to TRBJ2-3; 7 bases match TRBD1. With 6 bases clipped from V and 2 bases from J, the junction kept 8 bases outside the gene matches. The length of the CDR3 is 15 residues. The V gene's germline CDR1 is WSHSY and CDR2 SAAADI. CDR3 sequence reads: CASRDPGQLTDTQYF. In DNA form, the CDR3 reads TGCGCCAGCAGGGACCCGGGACAGCTCACAGATACGCAGTATTTT.

CDR3 residues: CASSLAQGRDYEQYF. CDR3 nucleotide sequence: TGTGCCAGCAGCTTAGCCCAGGGACGGGACTACGAGCAGTACTTC. The chain recombines TRBV7-2 with TRBJ2-7, with D possibly being TRBD1 or TRBD2 (5 bases each). Per the germline V gene, CDR1 is SGHTA and CDR2 is FQGNSA. The V end lost 0 bases, the J end lost 3 bases, and 12 bases lay between the germline ends. This CDR3 is 15 amino acids long.

The chain links TRBV7-9 to TRBJ2-7; D is ambiguous. Deletions cut 6 bases from V and 6 bases from J, with 12 bases between. CDR1 is SEHNR and CDR2 is FQNEAQ in the germline V gene (reference sequence). The CDR3 covers 12 residues. The CDR3 loop reads CASRSVGGEQYF. Here the CDR3 DNA reads TGTGCCAGCAGGTCCGTGGGCGGCGAGCAGTACTTC.

This clone was found once. The chain uses TRBV2 and TRBJ2-7; D is unresolved. This CDR3 region has 13 residues. Looked up from germline, CDR1 is SNHLY and CDR2 is FYNNEI. Trimming removed 4 bases at V and 3 bases at J, with 10 bases between. The CDR3 DNA follows: TGTGCCAGCAGTGTGAATCCGGGCTACGAGCAGTACTTC. Protein: CASSVNPGYEQYF.

The table lists this clone with a few counts. The V and J genes are TRBV3-1 (or the pseudogene TRBV3-2) and TRBJ2-2; D is unclear. From germline, CDR1 is LGHDT and CDR2 YNNKEL (reference sequence). This CDR3 has 15 residues. V was trimmed by 6 bases and J by 0 bases, leaving 11 bases between them. DNA of the CDR3: TGTGCCAGCAGGGCAAGTAGAACGAACACCGGGGAGCTGTTTTTT. Its translation is CASRASRTNTGELFF.

The CDR3 spells CASSPGLAGGPSYNEQFF. CDR3 nucleotides: TGTGCCAGCAGCCCGGGACTAGCGGGAGGCCCCTCCTACAATGAGCAGTTCTTC. This chain uses TRBV28 with TRBJ2-1, with TRBD2 matching 15 bases. V shed 6 bases, J shed 0 bases, and the junction held 6 bases outside the gene matches. From germline, CDR1 is MDHEN and CDR2 SYDVKM. The CDR3 is 18 amino acids.

The V gene is TRBV3-1 (or the pseudogene TRBV3-2), the J gene TRBJ1-6; 7 nucleotides agree with TRBD1. Germline loops: CDR1 LGHDT, CDR2 YNNKEL (reference sequence). The junction had 19 bases not matched to a gene; V was cut back by 7 bases and J by 7 bases. The CDR3 has 18 residues. The CDR3 DNA is TGTGCCAGCAATGATCGGGGTAGGGGGCAAGGTAAGAATTCACCCCTCCACTTT. Encoded protein: CASNDRGRGQGKNSPLHF.

This chain joins TRBV4-1 and TRBJ2-7; 8 nucleotides agree with TRBD2. With 0 bases clipped from V and 2 bases from J, the junction kept 3 bases outside the gene matches. Germline V lookup: CDR1 MGHRA, CDR2 YSYEKL. The CDR3 has 15 residues. The CDR3: CASSQESSGAYEQYF. The CDR3 DNA follows: TGCGCCAGCAGCCAAGAGAGTAGCGGGGCCTACGAGCAGTACTTC.

This clone showed up just once. The gene calls are TRBV6-5 and TRBJ2-2, with 14 bases that match TRBD2. Germline trimming cut 8 bases from V and 7 bases from J; bases unmatched to any gene: 6. Germline V gives CDR1 MNHEY, CDR2 SVGAGI. This CDR3 has 15 amino acids. The CDR3 DNA reads TGTGCCAGCGAGAGGGGACTAGCGGGAGTCGGGGAGCTGTTTTTT. It specifies CASERGLAGVGELFF.

The V and J genes are TRBV3-1 (or the pseudogene TRBV3-2) and TRBJ1-2; D ambiguous. CDR1 is LGHDT and CDR2 is YNNKEL in the germline V gene (reference sequence). With 2 bases removed from V and 5 bases from J, the gap between germline ends came to 9 bases. This CDR3 is built from 13 residues. The CDR3 loop reads CASSQLDIYGYTF. The CDR3 DNA sequence: TGTGCCAGCAGCCAACTAGACATATATGGCTACACCTTC.

The rearrangement joins TRBV3-1 (or the pseudogene TRBV3-2) to TRBJ2-3, with D perhaps TRBD2 (5 bases). The CDR3 runs 16 residues. CDR1 and CDR2 from the germline V gene are LGHDT and YNNKEL (reference sequence). V lost 0 bases, J lost 2 bases, and 12 bases lay in between. The CDR3 DNA reads TGTGCCAGCAGCCAAGATAACTGGAGGCTCACAGATACGCAGTATTTT. Protein sequence: CASSQDNWRLTDTQYF.

The CDR3 region is CASSLTQGAGNTIYF. CDR3 coding DNA: TGCGCCAGCAGCCTAACACAGGGGGCCGGAAACACCATATATTTT. The chain is built from TRBV5-1 and TRBJ1-3; 9 bases match TRBD1. Germline V lookup: CDR1 SGHRS, CDR2 YFSETQ. This CDR3 has 15 amino acids. Unmatched junction bases numbered 6, after V lost 4 bases and J lost 4 bases.

This chain connects TRBV4-1 to TRBJ1-1; the match to TRBD1 covers 8 bases. The V segment lost 1 base and the J segment 7 bases; nucleotides outside the gene matches: 5. This CDR3 has 14 amino acids. Germline values: CDR1 MGHRA, CDR2 YSYEKL. The CDR3 spells CASSQGTGLNEAFF. The DNA of the CDR3 is TGCGCCAGCAGCCAAGGGACAGGGCTGAATGAAGCTTTCTTT.

In its sample, this clone was seen once. This chain connects TRBV7-8 to TRBJ2-7; tentatively, D is TRBD2 (5 bases). This CDR3 contains 15 residues. Germline V gene sequence: CDR1 SGHVS, CDR2 FQNEAQ. Trimming stripped 3 bases from V and 1 base from J, with 13 bases between. The DNA of the CDR3 is TGTGCCAGCAGCTTCTACCCAGAGCGGTCCTACGAGCAGTACTTC. This sequence encodes CASSFYPERSYEQYF. The full variable domain, rest sourced from reference TRBV7-8 and TRBJ2-7, is GAGVSQSPRYKVAKRGQDVALRCDPISGHVSLFWYQQALGQGPEFLTYFQNEAQLDKSGLPSDRFFAERPEGSVSTLKIQRTQQEDSAVYLCASSFYPERSYEQYFGPGTRLTVT.

The rearrangement joins TRBV2 to TRBJ1-1, with D possibly matching TRBD1 (5 bases). V lost 7 bases to trimming and J lost 5 bases, with 17 bases between them. CDR1 is SNHLY and CDR2 is FYNNEI in the germline V gene. This CDR3 has 14 amino acids. For the CDR3, the DNA is TGTGCCAGCATAATCGGGACCCAACAGACTGAAGCTTTCTTT. Translating gives CASIIGTQQTEAFF. The full variable domain, its missing parts supplied by reference TRBV2 and TRBJ1-1, is EPEVTQTPSHQVTQMGQEVILRCVPISNHLYFYWYRQILGQKVEFLVSFYNNEISEKSEIFDDQFSVERPDGSNFTLKIRSTKLEDSAMYFCASIIGTQQTEAFFGQGTRLTVV.

This rearrangement joins TRBV18 to TRBJ2-3; perhaps D is TRBD1 or TRBD2 (6 bases each). Trimming left V 6 bases short and J 0 bases short, with 16 bases between. This CDR3 region has 16 residues. Germline assignment: CDR1 KGHSH and CDR2 LQKENI. In nucleotides, the CDR3 is TGTGCCAGCTCCCATGGGGGCGGGGTAAGCACAGATACGCAGTATTTT. This encodes CASSHGGGVSTDTQYF.

This rearrangement joins TRBV11-2 to TRBJ2-2; no clear D gene. The germline V gene encodes CDR1 SGHAT and CDR2 FQNNGV. Trimming shortened V by 3 bases and J by 4 bases, and 9 bases separated the two germline ends. CDR3 length: 14 amino acids. In nucleotides, the CDR3 is TGTGCCAGCAGCTTCGAGCGAACCACCGGGGAGCTGTTTTTT. Its translation is CASSFERTTGELFF.